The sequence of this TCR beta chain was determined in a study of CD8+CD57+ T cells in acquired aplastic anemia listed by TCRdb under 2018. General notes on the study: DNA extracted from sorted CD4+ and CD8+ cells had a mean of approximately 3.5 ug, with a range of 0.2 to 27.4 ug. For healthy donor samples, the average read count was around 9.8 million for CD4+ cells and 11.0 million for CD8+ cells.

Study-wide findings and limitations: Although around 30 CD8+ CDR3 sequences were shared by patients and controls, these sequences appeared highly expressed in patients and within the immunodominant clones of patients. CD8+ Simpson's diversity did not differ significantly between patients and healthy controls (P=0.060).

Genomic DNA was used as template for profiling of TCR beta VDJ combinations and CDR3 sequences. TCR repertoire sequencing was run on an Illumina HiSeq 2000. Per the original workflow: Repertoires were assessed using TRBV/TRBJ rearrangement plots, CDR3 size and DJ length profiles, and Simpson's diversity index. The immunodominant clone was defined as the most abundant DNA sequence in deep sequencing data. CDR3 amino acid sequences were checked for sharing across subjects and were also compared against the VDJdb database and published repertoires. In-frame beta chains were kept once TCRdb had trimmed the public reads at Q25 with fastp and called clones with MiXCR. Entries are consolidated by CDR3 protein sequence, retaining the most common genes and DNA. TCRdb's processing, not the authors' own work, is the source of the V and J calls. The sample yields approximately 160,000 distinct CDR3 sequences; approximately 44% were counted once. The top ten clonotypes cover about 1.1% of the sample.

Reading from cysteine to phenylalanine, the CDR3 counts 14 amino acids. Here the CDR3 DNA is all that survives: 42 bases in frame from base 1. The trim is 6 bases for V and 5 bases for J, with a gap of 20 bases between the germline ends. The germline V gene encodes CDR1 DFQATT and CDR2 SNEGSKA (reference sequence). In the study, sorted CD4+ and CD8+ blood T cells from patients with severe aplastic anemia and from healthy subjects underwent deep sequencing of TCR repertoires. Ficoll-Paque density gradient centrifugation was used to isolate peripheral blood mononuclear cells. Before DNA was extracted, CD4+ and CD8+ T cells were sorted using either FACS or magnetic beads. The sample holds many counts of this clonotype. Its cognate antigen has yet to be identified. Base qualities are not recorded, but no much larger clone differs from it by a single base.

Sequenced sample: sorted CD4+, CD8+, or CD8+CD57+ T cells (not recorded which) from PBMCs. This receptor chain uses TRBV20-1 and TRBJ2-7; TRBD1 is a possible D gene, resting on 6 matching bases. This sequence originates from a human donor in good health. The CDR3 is CSARGVGSMHEQYF. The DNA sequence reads TGCAGTGCCAGGGGTGTGGGGTCGATGCACGAGCAGTACTTC.